Listed below are T cell receptor beta chains from one sample, sequenced in a study of cytomegalovirus exposure and HLA in healthy donors. TCRdb's table, derived via immunoSEQ multiplex PCR, lists solely in-frame clones and lacks some. The sample gives 150,000 to 200,000 clones, approximately 71% of which show up once; around 9.3% is in the top ten. Sequencing was performed on PBMCs. Every receptor here comes from a man in his thirties or forties in good health and CMV-seropositive. Both conserved end residues are part of each CDR3. The order of the fields is clone size, V gene, J gene, D gene, CDR3 protein, CDR3 DNA. D genes are given only for firm matches. Size values are once, few and many counts, or a class for expanded clones, and some rows have none.

size: NA; V: TRBV18; J: TRBJ2-2; D: TRBD1; CDR3: CASSPRDRTTGELFF; DNA: TGTGCCAGCTCACCGAGGGACAGAACCACCGGGGAGCTGTTTTTT
size: NA; V: TRBV6-1; J: TRBJ2-7; D: NA; CDR3: CASSNIYEQYF; DNA: TGTGCCAGCAGTAATATCTACGAGCAGTACTTC
size: NA; V: TRBV19; J: TRBJ2-7; D: NA; CDR3: CASSVQGSGHEQYF; DNA: TGTGCCAGTAGTGTCCAGGGTAGCGGCCACGAGCAGTACTTC
size: NA; V: TRBV10-3; J: TRBJ2-1; D: NA; CDR3: CAISLRDFSNEQFF; DNA: TGTGCCATCAGTCTCCGGGACTTTTCCAATGAGCAGTTCTTC
size: NA; V: TRBV30; J: TRBJ2-2; D: TRBD1; CDR3: CAWKGQGNTGELFF; DNA: TGTGCCTGGAAGGGACAGGGGAACACCGGGGAGCTGTTTTTT
size: NA; V: TRBV4-2; J: TRBJ2-7; D: NA; CDR3: CASSQGVSGDSYEQYF; DNA: TGTGCCAGCAGCCAAGGGGTCTCGGGGGACAGCTACGAGCAGTACTTC
size: few; V: TRBV30; J: TRBJ1-1; D: NA; CDR3: CAWSVTTNTEAFF; DNA: TGTGCCTGGAGTGTTACAACGAACACTGAAGCTTTCTTT
size: NA; V: TRBV5-4; J: TRBJ1-1; D: NA; CDR3: CALGETEAFF; DNA: TGTGCCCTTGGGGAGACTGAAGCTTTCTTT
size: NA; V: TRBV12-5; J: TRBJ1-1; D: TRBD1; CDR3: CASGLGSYRGGAFF; DNA: TGTGCTAGTGGTTTGGGGTCCTACAGGGGAGGAGCTTTCTTT
size: NA; V: TRBV6-5; J: TRBJ2-2; D: NA; CDR3: CASSYSGLNTGELFF; DNA: TGTGCCAGCAGTTACTCGGGACTGAACACCGGGGAGCTGTTTTTT
size: NA; V: TRBV4-1; J: TRBJ2-1; D: NA; CDR3: CASSQELAANNEQFF; DNA: TGCGCCAGCAGCCAAGAACTAGCAGCGAACAATGAGCAGTTCTTC
size: few; V: TRBV19; J: TRBJ2-1; D: NA; CDR3: CASSIAGLGEQFF; DNA: TGTGCCAGTAGTATAGCGGGACTGGGTGAGCAGTTCTTC
size: NA; V: TRBV27; J: TRBJ2-5; D: NA; CDR3: CASSFMSTGETQYF; DNA: TGTGCCAGCAGTTTCATGAGTACAGGAGAGACCCAGTACTTC
size: NA; V: TRBV27; J: TRBJ1-1; D: NA; CDR3: CATAGGWEAFF; DNA: TGTGCCACAGCGGGGGGATGGGAAGCTTTCTTT
size: few; V: TRBV2; J: TRBJ2-2; D: NA; CDR3: CASSVNPNTGELFF; DNA: TGTGCCAGCAGTGTAAATCCGAACACCGGGGAGCTGTTTTTT
size: NA; V: TRBV19; J: TRBJ2-4; D: NA; CDR3: CASSMGYRAGLAKNIQYF; DNA: TGTGCCAGTAGTATGGGGTACAGGGCAGGCCTAGCCAAAAACATTCAGTACTTC
size: NA; V: TRBV27; J: TRBJ1-1; D: NA; CDR3: CASSFLRQDEAFF; DNA: TGTGCCAGCAGTTTTCTTAGACAGGATGAAGCTTTCTTT
size: once; V: TRBV27; J: TRBJ2-7; D: TRBD2; CDR3: CASRGSGTRSVYEQYF; DNA: TGTGCCAGCAGAGGATCGGGGACTAGAAGTGTTTACGAGCAGTACTTC
size: NA; V: TRBV10-3; J: TRBJ2-3; D: TRBD2; CDR3: CATTPSGGSADTQYF; DNA: TGTGCCACCACTCCTAGCGGAGGGAGCGCAGATACGCAGTATTTT
size: once; V: TRBV18; J: TRBJ2-2; D: TRBD2; CDR3: CASSPLTMTSGTGELFF; DNA: TGTGCCAGCTCACCGCTTACAATGACTAGCGGGACGGGGGAGCTGTTTTTT
size: NA; V: TRBV6-1; J: TRBJ2-7; D: NA; CDR3: CASSEPPHDRTRAYEQYF; DNA: TGTGCCAGCAGTGAACCCCCCCATGACAGGACAAGGGCCTACGAGCAGTACTTC
size: NA; V: TRBV5-1; J: TRBJ1-1; D: TRBD1; CDR3: CASSIHHQGDTEAFF; DNA: TGCGCCAGCAGCATCCATCACCAGGGGGACACTGAAGCTTTCTTT
size: NA; V: TRBV2; J: TRBJ1-1; D: TRBD1; CDR3: CASAGQGYTEAFF; DNA: TGTGCCAGCGCGGGACAGGGGTACACTGAAGCTTTCTTT
size: NA; V: TRBV18; J: TRBJ2-7; D: NA; CDR3: CASSPRGTVSSYEQYF; DNA: TGTGCCAGCTCACCCCGGGGGACAGTGAGCTCCTACGAGCAGTACTTC
size: NA; V: TRBV13; J: TRBJ2-7; D: TRBD1; CDR3: CASSLMGQSSSEQYF; DNA: TGTGCCAGCAGCTTAATGGGACAGTCTTCCTCCGAGCAGTACTTC
size: NA; V: TRBV9; J: TRBJ2-3; D: NA; CDR3: CASSTPGVKDTQYF; DNA: TGTGCCAGCAGCACTCCCGGGGTCAAAGATACGCAGTATTTT
size: NA; V: TRBV2; J: TRBJ2-3; D: TRBD2; CDR3: CASSETAGGSSDTQYF; DNA: TGTGCCAGCAGTGAAACGGCGGGAGGGTCGTCAGATACGCAGTATTTT
size: NA; V: TRBV28; J: TRBJ1-4; D: NA; CDR3: CASRPSGNEKLFF; DNA: TGTGCCAGCAGGCCTTCAGGGAATGAAAAACTGTTTTTT